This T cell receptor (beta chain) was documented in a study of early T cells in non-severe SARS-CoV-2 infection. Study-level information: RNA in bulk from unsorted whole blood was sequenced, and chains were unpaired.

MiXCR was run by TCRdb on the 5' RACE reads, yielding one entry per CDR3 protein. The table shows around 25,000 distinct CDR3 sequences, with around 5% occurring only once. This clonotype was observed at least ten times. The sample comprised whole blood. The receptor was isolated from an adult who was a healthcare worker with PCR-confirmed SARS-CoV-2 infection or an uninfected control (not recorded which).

CDR3 sequence: CASSPKGSNTEAFF. In nucleotides, the CDR3 is TGTGCCAGCTCACCAAAAGGGTCGAACACTGAAGCTTTCTTT. The genes are TRBV18 and TRBJ1-1, with D unclear. CDR1 is KGHSH and CDR2 is LQKENI in the germline V gene. There are 14 residues in the CDR3. Trimming removed 2 bases from V and 1 base from J, with 8 bases in between. The variable domain in full, with the rest retrieved from reference TRBV18 and TRBJ1-1, is NAGVMQNPRHLVRRRGQEARLRCSPMKGHSHVYWYRQLPEEGLKFMVYLQKENIIDESGMPKERFSAEFPKEGPSILRIQQVVRGDSAAYFCASSPKGSNTEAFFGQGTRLTVV.